This T cell receptor (beta chain) was documented in a study of CD8+CD57+ T cells in acquired aplastic anemia. Study overall: On average, sorted CD4+ and CD8+ cells gave 3.2 ug of DNA.

A single count supports this clonotype. Its matching antigen is unknown. Study-wide results and caveats: It was found that 25 to 35 CD8+ CDR3 sequences were shared between patients and controls.

The sequenced patients had an expansion of CD8+CD57+ cells seen by flow cytometry. TCR beta VDJ combinations and CDR3 sequences were profiled from genomic DNA. TCRdb processed the reads anew with MiXCR; each CDR3 protein has one entry. The sample lists about 260,000 distinct CDR3 sequences, roughly 82% occurring once. Trimming shortened V by 1 base and J by 5 bases, and 14 bases separated the two germline ends. The CDR3 consists of 15 residues. In germline, CDR1 is SGHDT, CDR2 YYEEEE. The chain combines TRBV5-6 with TRBJ2-3, with D possibly called TRBD1 or TRBD2 (5 bases each). This TCR derives from a human donor with aplastic anemia. The sequenced material came from sorted CD4+, CD8+, or CD8+CD57+ T cells (not recorded which) from PBMCs. The CDR3 spells CASSLLRGVVDTQYF. Here the CDR3 DNA reads TGTGCCAGCAGCTTGCTGAGGGGAGTCGTAGATACGCAGTATTTT.